This TCR beta chain stems from a study of cytomegalovirus exposure and HLA in healthy donors. Amplification used 60 Vbeta primers and 13 Jbeta primers. Repertoires were generated with immunoSEQ multiplex PCR, while TCRdb's copy carries only in-frame clones and drops some. The repertoire consists of about 250,000 clones, with roughly 73% occurring once and the leading ten covering about 0.5%. J lost 4 bases, V lost 4 bases, and 5 bases had no gene match. The CDR3 covers 14 residues. In germline, CDR1 is SGHRS, CDR2 YFSETQ. The specimen sequenced was PBMCs. This chain joins TRBV5-1 and TRBJ2-7; 10 bases align to TRBD1. This TCR came from a boy younger than 18 in good health and CMV-seronegative. This CDR3 reads CASSQGQGVYEQYF. The CDR3 DNA reads TGCGCCAGCAGCCAAGGACAGGGGGTTTACGAGCAGTACTTC.